This T cell receptor beta chain was found in a study of cytomegalovirus exposure and HLA in healthy donors. Study as a whole: About 80 million unique TCRs from HLA-typed donors were held in an early data release. The Caucasian-associated ancestry cluster contained 81% of the approximately 420 genotyped donors.

To note about this clone: Its antigen is unidentified.

The germline gives CDR1 SGHNT, CDR2 YYREEE (reference sequence). V gave up 4 bases and J gave up 4 bases, with 11 bases separating them. The CDR3 covers 14 residues. Study-level findings and limits: The study reported that TCR beta sequences accurately predicted HLA-A and HLA-B alleles in most subjects.

The PCR used 60 Vbeta and 13 Jbeta primers. Here immunoSEQ multiplex PCR was the method, and the copy in TCRdb shows in-frame clones only, minus some. The data hold about 200,000 clones, with over 60% observed a single time. The clonotype was recovered from a man aged 40-55 years in good health and CMV-seronegative. The chain is built from TRBV5-4 and TRBJ2-2; tentatively, D is TRBD1 (6 bases). Sequenced material: PBMCs. In DNA, the CDR3 is TGTGCCAGCAGCCAACCGACAGGCACCGGGGAGCTGTTTTTT. It translates to CASSQPTGTGELFF.